The 15 T cell receptor beta chains given below trace back to one sample, sequenced in a study of human T cells and chemical hapten exposure. TCRdb itself ran the RACE reads through MiXCR, one entry per CDR3 protein. The sample lists 180,000 or so distinct CDR3 sequences, about 22% occurring once. Time point here: patch test 1, 2 weeks after DPC sensitization. Noted treatment: therapeutic diphenylcyclopropenone sensitization with weekly scalp DPC. The sample was whole blood, taken in connection with sensitization to the hapten diphenylcyclopropenone (DPC). The receptors originated from a woman in her 50s with alopecia areata. Some clones in this sample may be carry-over from other donors' samples.

This clonotype was recorded a few times. J is TRBJ1-2 and V is TRBV7-9, with D perhaps matching TRBD1 (5 bases). The CDR3 totals 12 residues. Per the germline V gene, CDR1 is SEHNR and CDR2 is FQNEAQ (reference sequence). With 6 bases removed from V and 6 bases from J, the gap between germline ends came to 11 bases. The CDR3 DNA is TGTGCCAGCAGTTTCGACAGCCATGGCTACACCTTC. It codes for CASSFDSHGYTF.

This clonotype turned up a few times. This sequence joins TRBV20-1 and TRBJ2-7; the D gene is possibly TRBD2 (5 bases). The V gene's germline CDR1 is DFQATT and CDR2 SNEGSKA (reference sequence). The CDR3 loop spans 9 amino acids. CDR3 nucleotide sequence: TGCGCCGGGGTTGGAGAGCAGTACTTC. Protein product: CAGVGEQYF.

This clonotype was detected ten times or more. This chain connects TRBV7-2 to TRBJ2-7; 7 nucleotides line up with TRBD1. This CDR3 contains 13 residues. J gave up 2 bases and V 4 bases, and 2 bases lay outside the gene matches. The germline CDR1 and CDR2 sequences are SGHTA and FQGNSA. DNA for the CDR3: TGTGCCAGCAGCTGGGACAGTCCCTACGAGCAGTACTTC. This codes for CASSWDSPYEQYF. Variable domain in full (rest from reference TRBV7-2 and TRBJ2-7): GAGVSQSPSNKVTEKGKDVELRCDPISGHTALYWYRQSLGQGLEFLIYFQGNSAPDKSGLPSDRFSAERTGGSVSTLTIQRTQQEDSAVYLCASSWDSPYEQYFGPGTRLTVT.

Only a few counts were recorded for this clonotype. The genes are TRBV7-9 and TRBJ2-7; 7 nucleotides match TRBD1. With V trimmed by 1 base and J by 2 bases, 8 bases remained unmatched. There are 16 residues in the CDR3. Germline CDR1 reads SEHNR; CDR2 reads FQNEAQ (reference sequence). The CDR3 DNA reads TGTGCCAGCAGCTTAGGAGGGGACAGAATCCCCTACGAGCAGTACTTC. This sequence encodes CASSLGGDRIPYEQYF.

This chain uses TRBV12-3 or TRBV12-4 with TRBJ2-1, with 10 bases identical to TRBD2. With 7 bases clipped from V and 3 bases from J, the junction kept 12 bases outside the gene matches. The CDR3 covers 17 residues. CDR3 protein: CASTQGVLAGLYNEQFF. Written as DNA, the CDR3 is TGTGCCAGCACCCAAGGCGTACTAGCGGGACTCTACAATGAGCAGTTCTTC.

The J gene is TRBJ2-1, the V gene TRBV12-3 or TRBV12-4, with 7 bases matching TRBD2. This CDR3 region has 14 residues. The V gene end was trimmed by 3 bases and the J gene end by 8 bases; junction bases not matched to a gene: 7. CDR3 protein: CASSFTSAHDEQFF. The DNA of the CDR3 is TGTGCCAGCAGTTTCACTAGCGCCCACGATGAGCAGTTCTTC.

This clonotype was counted a few times. In nucleotides, the CDR3 is TGTGCCAGCAGGGACTACAGGAACACTGAAGCTTTCTTT. Its protein is CASRDYRNTEAFF. The gene calls are TRBV7-8 and TRBJ1-1, with D uncertain. This CDR3 region has 13 residues. Trimming stripped 6 bases from V and 1 base from J, with 9 bases between. From germline, CDR1 is SGHVS and CDR2 FQNEAQ. The full variable domain, with the rest looked up from reference TRBV7-8 and TRBJ1-1, is GAGVSQSPRYKVAKRGQDVALRCDPISGHVSLFWYQQALGQGPEFLTYFQNEAQLDKSGLPSDRFFAERPEGSVSTLKIQRTQQEDSAVYLCASRDYRNTEAFFGQGTRLTVV.

This clonotype was seen only a few times. The V and J genes are TRBV10-3 and TRBJ2-2; 9 bases map to TRBD2. This CDR3 spans 15 amino acids. With V trimmed by 4 bases and J by 6 bases, 6 bases remained unmatched. Germline-derived CDR1 and CDR2 are ENHRY and SYGVKD. The CDR3 DNA is TGTGCCATCAGTGGGACCGGGACTAGCTCCGGGGAGCTGTTTTTT. Protein: CAISGTGTSSGELFF.

The rearrangement joins TRBV18 to TRBJ1-1; no clear D. Per germline, CDR1 KGHSH and CDR2 LQKENI. CDR3 length: 15 residues. Trimming removed 3 bases from V and 2 bases from J, with 13 bases in between. CDR3 sequence reads: CASSPFFASNTEAFF. Here the CDR3 DNA reads TGTGCCAGCTCACCCTTTTTCGCGAGCAACACTGAAGCTTTCTTT. Supplemented by reference TRBV18 and TRBJ1-1, the full variable domain reads NAGVMQNPRHLVRRRGQEARLRCSPMKGHSHVYWYRQLPEEGLKFMVYLQKENIIDESGMPKERFSAEFPKEGPSILRIQQVVRGDSAAYFCASSPFFASNTEAFFGQGTRLTVV.

This clonotype came up a few times. The chain is built from TRBV5-1 and TRBJ1-1; possibly TRBD1 for D (6 bases). The CDR3 is 14 residues long. Trimming cost V 1 base and J 2 bases, with 9 bases left between them. Germline CDR1 is SGHRS and CDR2 is YFSETQ. CDR3 loop: CASSLQGSNTEAFF. CDR3 DNA: TGCGCCAGCAGCTTGCAGGGGAGTAACACTGAAGCTTTCTTT.

The genes are TRBV2 and TRBJ2-5; TRBD2 aligns across 12 bases. Germline V gene sequence: CDR1 SNHLY, CDR2 FYNNEI. This CDR3 has 15 amino acids. Trimming took 8 bases from V and 5 from J; bases not matched to a gene: 9. CDR3 sequence: CASGRTSGTLETQYF. For the CDR3, the DNA is TGTGCCAGCGGGCGGACTAGCGGGACGTTGGAGACCCAGTACTTC.

This clonotype was observed many times. The J gene is TRBJ2-5, the V gene TRBV29-1; D is unclear. The germline V gene encodes CDR1 SQVTM and CDR2 ANQGSEA. CDR3 length: 12 residues. V lost 1 base, J lost 4 bases, and 7 bases lay in between. The CDR3 coding sequence is TGCAGCGTTGAAGTTACCGCAGAGACCCAGTACTTC. This codes for CSVEVTAETQYF.

The chain combines TRBV19 with TRBJ2-2; possibly TRBD1 for D (5 bases). Trimming took off 3 bases at V and 7 bases at J, with 15 bases between the two ends. In germline, CDR1 is LNHDA, CDR2 SQIVND (reference sequence). The CDR3 loop spans 15 amino acids. The CDR3 DNA sequence: TGTGCCAGTAGTATTAAAGGCAGGGTGAACGGGGAGCTGTTTTTT. Amino acid sequence: CASSIKGRVNGELFF.

The sample holds a few counts of this clonotype. This chain uses TRBV7-2 with TRBJ1-4; D gene uncertain. Germline V gene sequence: CDR1 SGHTA, CDR2 FQGNSA. V gave up 4 bases and J gave up 1 base, with 13 bases separating them. The CDR3 runs to 16 residues. The CDR3 reads CASSSPGGLTNEKLFF. The CDR3 DNA reads as TGTGCCAGCAGCTCCCCCGGCGGGCTAACTAATGAAAAACTGTTTTTT.

This clonotype was detected only a few times. The V gene is TRBV29-1, the J gene TRBJ1-1; D not certain. Germline assignment: CDR1 SQVTM and CDR2 ANQGSEA. The CDR3 contains 12 residues. V gave up 4 bases and J gave up 1 base, with 7 bases separating them. The CDR3 nucleotides read TGCAGCGTTGTGGACGGGAACACTGAAGCTTTCTTT. It translates to CSVVDGNTEAFF.